The clone carrying this T cell receptor (beta chain) was observed a handful of times. Its antigen is undetermined. Germline values: CDR1 MNHEY, CDR2 SVGAGI. The J segment lost 6 bases and the V segment lost 0 bases, leaving 4 bases of the junction unmatched. There are 17 residues in the CDR3. These data come from a study of blood T cells in healthy people across ages. Overall study findings and caveats: Strong correlation was found linking TCR beta diversity to naive T cell percentage. Roughly linearly, TCR beta diversity per million T cells fell as age increased. In long-lived donors, naive CD4+ cell counts and diversity exceeded those of aged donors.

Combining a sample-barcoded 5' primer with a J-beta primer mix, a second PCR ran for roughly 7 to 11 cycles. TCRdb reprocessed the 5' RACE reads via MiXCR and lists one record per CDR3 protein. The table shows some 760,000 distinct CDR3 sequences, with around 25% occurring only once. The same sample was also used in a study of T cells of mothers and their children.

The sequenced sample consisted of blood. The TCR comes from a boy between 10 and 17 years old in good health. The V and J genes are TRBV6-5 and TRBJ2-1, with 14 bases that match TRBD2. The DNA of the CDR3 is TGTGCCAGCAGTTACTCTTTCGGGACTAGCGGGAGCAATGAGCAGTTCTTC. Its translation is CASSYSFGTSGSNEQFF.